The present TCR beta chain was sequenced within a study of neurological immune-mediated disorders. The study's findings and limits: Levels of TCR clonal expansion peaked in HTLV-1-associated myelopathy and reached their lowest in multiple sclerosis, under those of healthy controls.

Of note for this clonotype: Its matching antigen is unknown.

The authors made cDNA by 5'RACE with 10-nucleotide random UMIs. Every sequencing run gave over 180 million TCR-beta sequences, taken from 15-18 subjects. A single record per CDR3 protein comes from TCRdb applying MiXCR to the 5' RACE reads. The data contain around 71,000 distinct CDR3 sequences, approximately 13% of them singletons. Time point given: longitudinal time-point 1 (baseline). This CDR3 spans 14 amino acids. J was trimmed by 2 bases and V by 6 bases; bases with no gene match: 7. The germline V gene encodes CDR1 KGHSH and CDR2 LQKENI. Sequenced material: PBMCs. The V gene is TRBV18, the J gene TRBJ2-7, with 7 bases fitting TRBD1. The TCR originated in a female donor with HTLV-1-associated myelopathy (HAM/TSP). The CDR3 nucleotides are TGTGCCAGCTCCCAAGGACAGGTCACCTACGAGCAGTACTTC. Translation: CASSQGQVTYEQYF.